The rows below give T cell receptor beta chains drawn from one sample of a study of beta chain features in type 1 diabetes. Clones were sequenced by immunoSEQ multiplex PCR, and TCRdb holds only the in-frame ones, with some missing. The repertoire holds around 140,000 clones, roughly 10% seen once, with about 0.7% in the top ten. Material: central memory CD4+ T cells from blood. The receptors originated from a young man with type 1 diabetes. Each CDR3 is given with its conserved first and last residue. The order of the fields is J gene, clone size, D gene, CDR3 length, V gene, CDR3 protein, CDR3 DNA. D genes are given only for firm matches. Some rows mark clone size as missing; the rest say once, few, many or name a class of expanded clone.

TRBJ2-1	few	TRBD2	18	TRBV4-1	CASSQANMGLAGGNEQFF	TGCGCCAGCAGCCAAGCGAATATGGGACTAGCGGGGGGCAATGAGCAGTTCTTC
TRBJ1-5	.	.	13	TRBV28	CASRYRPNQPQHF	TGTGCCAGCAGATACAGGCCAAATCAGCCCCAGCATTTT
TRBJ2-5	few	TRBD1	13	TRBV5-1	CASSDRVQETQYF	TGCGCCAGCTCGGACAGGGTCCAAGAGACCCAGTACTTC
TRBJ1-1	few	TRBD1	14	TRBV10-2	CATGDRRRATEAFF	TGCGCCACCGGGGACAGGCGGCGAGCCACTGAAGCTTTCTTT
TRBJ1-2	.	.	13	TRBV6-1	CASSADIPYGYTF	TGTGCCAGCAGTGCCGACATTCCATATGGCTACACCTTC
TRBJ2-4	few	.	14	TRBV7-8	CASSLQGFQNIQYF	TGTGCCAGCAGCTTGCAGGGCTTTCAAAACATTCAGTACTTC
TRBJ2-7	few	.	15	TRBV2	CASNTHRDGLPQQYF	TGTGCCAGCAACACCCACCGGGACGGACTACCCCAGCAGTACTTC
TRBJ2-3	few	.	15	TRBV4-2	CASSREGVSSDTQYF	TGTGCCAGCAGCCGCGAGGGGGTTTCTTCCGATACGCAGTATTTT
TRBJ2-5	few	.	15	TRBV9	CASSGGGRAYETQYF	TGTGCCAGCAGCGGAGGTGGCAGGGCTTACGAGACCCAGTACTTC
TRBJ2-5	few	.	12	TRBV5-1	CASTRERETQYF	TGCGCCAGTACTAGGGAGAGAGAGACCCAGTACTTC
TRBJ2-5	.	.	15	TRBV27	CASSSPGYGLETQYF	TGTGCCAGCAGTTCTCCAGGGTACGGGTTGGAGACCCAGTACTTC
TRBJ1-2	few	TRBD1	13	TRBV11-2	CASSETGNYGYTF	TGTGCCAGCAGCGAGACAGGGAACTATGGCTACACCTTC
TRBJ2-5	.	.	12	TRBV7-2	CASSLDIQTQYF	TGTGCCAGCAGCTTAGATATCCAGACCCAGTACTTC
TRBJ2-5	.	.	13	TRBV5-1	CASSLRGGETQYF	TGCGCCAGCAGCTTGCGGGGAGGAGAGACCCAGTACTTC
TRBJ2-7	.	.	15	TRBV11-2	CASSPYLEPGDSQYF	TGTGCCAGCAGCCCTTATTTGGAGCCAGGGGATTCGCAGTACTTC
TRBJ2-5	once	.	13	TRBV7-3	CASSLGAGQTQYF	TGTGCCAGCAGCTTAGGGGCCGGGCAGACCCAGTACTTC
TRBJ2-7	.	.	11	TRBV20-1	CSGGFSYEQYF	TGCTCCGGAGGCTTTTCTTACGAGCAGTACTTC
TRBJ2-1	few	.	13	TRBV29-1	CSVGQATYNEQFF	TGCAGCGTGGGCCAGGCGACGTACAATGAGCAGTTCTTC
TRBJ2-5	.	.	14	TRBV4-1	CASSQDPGFETQYF	TGCGCCAGCAGCCAAGATCCGGGATTTGAGACCCAGTACTTC
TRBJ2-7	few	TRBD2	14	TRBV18	CASSSTSGSYEQYF	TGTGCCAGCTCGTCGACTAGCGGCTCCTACGAGCAGTACTTC
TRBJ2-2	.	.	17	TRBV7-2	CASSSTGTPKNTGELFF	TGTGCCAGCAGCTCGACCGGGACTCCTAAGAACACCGGGGAGCTGTTTTTT
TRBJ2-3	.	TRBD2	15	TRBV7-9	CASSYGTSWADTQYF	TGTGCCAGCAGCTACGGGACTAGCTGGGCAGATACGCAGTATTTT
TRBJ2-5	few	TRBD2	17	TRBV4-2	CASSYGLAGGRAETQYF	TGTGCCAGCAGCTACGGACTAGCGGGGGGGCGGGCGGAGACCCAGTACTTC
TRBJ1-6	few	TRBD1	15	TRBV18	CASSSTGVYNSPLHF	TGTGCCAGCTCATCGACAGGGGTTTATAATTCACCCCTCCACTTT
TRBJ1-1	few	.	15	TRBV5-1	CASSRTGLEGTEAFF	TGCGCCAGCAGCCGGACGGGGTTGGAGGGTACTGAAGCTTTCTTT
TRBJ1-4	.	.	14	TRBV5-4	CASSQGGAGEKLFF	TGTGCCAGCAGCCAGGGAGGGGCCGGGGAAAAACTGTTTTTT
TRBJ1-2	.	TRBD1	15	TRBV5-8	CASRETGGSNYGYTF	TGTGCCAGCAGGGAGACAGGGGGAAGTAACTATGGCTACACCTTC
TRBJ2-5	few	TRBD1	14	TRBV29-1	CSVSATGARETQYF	TGCAGCGTTAGCGCCACAGGGGCTCGGGAGACCCAGTACTTC
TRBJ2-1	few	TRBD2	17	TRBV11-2	CASSLDGAVAGGNEQFF	TGTGCCAGCAGCTTAGACGGGGCGGTAGCGGGGGGCAATGAGCAGTTCTTC
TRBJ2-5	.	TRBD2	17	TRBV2	CASRGSTSGGAGETQYF	TGTGCCAGCAGGGGATCGACTAGCGGGGGGGCCGGGGAGACCCAGTACTTC
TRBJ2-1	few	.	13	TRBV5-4	CASSLVGDNEQFF	TGTGCCAGCAGCTTGGTGGGCGACAATGAGCAGTTCTTC
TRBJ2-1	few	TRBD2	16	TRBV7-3	CASSLGSSRERGEQFF	TGTGCCAGCAGCTTAGGATCCAGCAGGGAGCGGGGTGAGCAGTTCTTC
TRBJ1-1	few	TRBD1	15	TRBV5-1	CASSTGQGITTEAFF	TGCGCCAGCAGCACGGGACAGGGGATTACAACTGAAGCTTTCTTT
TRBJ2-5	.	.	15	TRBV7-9	CASSPGLSPQETQYF	TGTGCCAGCAGCCCCGGACTGAGCCCACAAGAGACCCAGTACTTC
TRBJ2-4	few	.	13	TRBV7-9	CASSLYGDTERYF	TGTGCCAGCAGCTTGTATGGGGACACGGAGCGGTACTTC
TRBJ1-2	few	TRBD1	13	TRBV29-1	CSVAWTGLYGYTF	TGCAGCGTCGCATGGACAGGACTGTATGGCTACACCTTC
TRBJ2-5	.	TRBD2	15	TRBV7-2	CASSLGGSGRQTQYF	TGTGCCAGCAGCTTAGGAGGTAGCGGGCGGCAGACCCAGTACTTC
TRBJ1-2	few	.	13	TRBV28	CASSLTVSYGYTF	TGTGCCAGCAGCCTGACAGTCAGCTATGGCTACACCTTC
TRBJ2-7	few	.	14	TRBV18	CASSPSGLTTAADF	TGTGCCAGCTCACCATCAGGGTTAACTACCGCCGCAGACTTC
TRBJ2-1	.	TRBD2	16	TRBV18	CASSPPLAGGIYEQFF	TGTGCCAGCTCACCCCCTTTAGCGGGGGGTATCTATGAGCAGTTCTTC
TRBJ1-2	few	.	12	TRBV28	CASSSTGFGYTF	TGTGCCAGCAGTTCCACAGGGTTTGGCTACACCTTC
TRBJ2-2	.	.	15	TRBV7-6	CASSLTGGGTGELFF	TGTGCCAGCAGCTTAACTGGGGGCGGCACCGGGGAGCTGTTTTTT
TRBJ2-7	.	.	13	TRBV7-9	CASTKGDSYEQYF	TGTGCCAGCACAAAGGGGGATTCCTACGAGCAGTACTTC
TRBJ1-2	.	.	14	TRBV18	CASSPDRINYGYTF	TGTGCCAGCTCACCAGACAGGATTAACTATGGCTACACCTTC
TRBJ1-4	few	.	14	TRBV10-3	CAISDRKLTEKLFF	TGTGCCATCAGTGATAGAAAATTAACCGAAAAACTGTTTTTT
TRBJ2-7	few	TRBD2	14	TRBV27	CASSAWGGTYEQYF	TGTGCCAGCAGTGCTTGGGGGGGGACCTACGAGCAGTACTTC
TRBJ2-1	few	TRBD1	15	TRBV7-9	CASSTAGTGRNEQFF	TGTGCCAGCAGTACAGCCGGGACAGGGCGCAATGAGCAGTTCTTC
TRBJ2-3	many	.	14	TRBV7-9	CASRPGTVTDTQYF	TGTGCCAGCAGGCCGGGTACCGTCACAGATACGCAGTATTTT
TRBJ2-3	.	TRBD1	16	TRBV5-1	CASSLEVGTGPDTQYF	TGCGCCAGCAGCTTGGAAGTCGGGACAGGGCCCGATACGCAGTATTTT
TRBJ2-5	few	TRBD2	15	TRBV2	CASSLLRLAAETQYF	TGTGCCAGCAGCCTACTGCGGCTAGCGGCTGAGACCCAGTACTTC
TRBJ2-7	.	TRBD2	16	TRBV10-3	CASAGKTSGHSYEQYF	TGTGCCTCAGCGGGTAAGACTAGCGGGCACTCCTACGAGCAGTACTTC
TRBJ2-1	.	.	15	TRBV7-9	CASSLQGSSRNEQFF	TGTGCCAGCAGCTTACAGGGGTCCTCGCGAAATGAGCAGTTCTTC
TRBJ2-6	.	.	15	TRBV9	CASSPPSSGANVLTF	TGTGCCAGCAGCCCCCCCTCCTCTGGGGCCAACGTCCTGACTTTC
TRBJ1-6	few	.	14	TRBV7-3	CASSLADRGSPLHF	TGTGCCAGCAGCTTAGCCGATAGAGGTTCACCCCTCCACTTT